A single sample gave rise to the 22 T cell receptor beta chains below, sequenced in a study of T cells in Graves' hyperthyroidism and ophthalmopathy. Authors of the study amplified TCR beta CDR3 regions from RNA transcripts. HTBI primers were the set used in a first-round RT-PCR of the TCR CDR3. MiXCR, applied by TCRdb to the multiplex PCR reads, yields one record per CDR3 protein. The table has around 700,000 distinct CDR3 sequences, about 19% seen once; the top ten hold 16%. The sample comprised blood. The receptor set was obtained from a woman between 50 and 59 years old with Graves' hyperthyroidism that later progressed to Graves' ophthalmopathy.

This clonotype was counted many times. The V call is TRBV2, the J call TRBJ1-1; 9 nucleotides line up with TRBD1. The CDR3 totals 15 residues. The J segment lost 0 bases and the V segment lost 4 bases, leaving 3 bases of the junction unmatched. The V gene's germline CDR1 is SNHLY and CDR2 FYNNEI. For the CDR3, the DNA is TGTGCCAGCAGTGCAAGGACAGGGGTGAACACTGAAGCTTTCTTT. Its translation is CASSARTGVNTEAFF.

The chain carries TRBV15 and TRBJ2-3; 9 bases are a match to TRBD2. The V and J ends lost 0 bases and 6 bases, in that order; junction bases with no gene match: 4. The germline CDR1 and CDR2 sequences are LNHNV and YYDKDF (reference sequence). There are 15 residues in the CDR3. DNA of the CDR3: TGTGCCACCAGCAGAGATCTAGCGGGGAGGGATACGCAGTATTTT. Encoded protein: CATSRDLAGRDTQYF.

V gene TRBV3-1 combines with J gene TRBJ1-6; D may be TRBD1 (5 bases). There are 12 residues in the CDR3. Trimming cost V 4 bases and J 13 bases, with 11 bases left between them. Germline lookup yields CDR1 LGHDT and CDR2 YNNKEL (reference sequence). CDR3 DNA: TGTGCCAGCAGCCCGGGACCACGGCCCCTCCACTTT. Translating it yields CASSPGPRPLHF.

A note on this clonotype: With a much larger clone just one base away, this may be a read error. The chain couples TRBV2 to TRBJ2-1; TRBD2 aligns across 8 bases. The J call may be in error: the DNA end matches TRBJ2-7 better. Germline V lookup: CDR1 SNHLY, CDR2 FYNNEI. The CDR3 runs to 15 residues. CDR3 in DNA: TGTGCCAGCAGCTTTGCGGGGGGTTCCTACAATGAGCAGTACTTC. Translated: CASSFAGGSYNEQYF.

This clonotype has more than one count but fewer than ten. The CDR3 sequence: CASKRLKNTEAFF. For the CDR3, the DNA is TGTGCCAGCAAGAGGCTAAAGAACACTGAAGCTTTCTTT. J is TRBJ1-1 and V is TRBV27; D call uncertain. The CDR3 spans 13 residues. The V end lost 7 bases, the J end lost 1 base, and 10 bases lay between the germline ends. Germline V CDR1 and CDR2: MNHEY, SMNVEV (reference sequence).

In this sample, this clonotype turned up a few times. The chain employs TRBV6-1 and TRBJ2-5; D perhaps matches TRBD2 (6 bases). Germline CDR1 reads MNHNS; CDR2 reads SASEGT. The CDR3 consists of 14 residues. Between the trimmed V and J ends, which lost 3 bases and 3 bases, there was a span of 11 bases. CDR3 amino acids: CASSEGGKKETQYF. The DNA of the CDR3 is TGTGCCAGCAGTGAGGGGGGTAAGAAAGAGACCCAGTACTTC.

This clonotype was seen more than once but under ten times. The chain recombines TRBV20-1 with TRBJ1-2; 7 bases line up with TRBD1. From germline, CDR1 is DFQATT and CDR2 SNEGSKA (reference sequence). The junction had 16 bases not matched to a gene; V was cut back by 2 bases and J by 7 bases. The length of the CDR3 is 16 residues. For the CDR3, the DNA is TGCAGTGCTAGATCCCGCCTCCTAACAGGGGAAGGTGGCTACACCTTC. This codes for CSARSRLLTGEGGYTF.

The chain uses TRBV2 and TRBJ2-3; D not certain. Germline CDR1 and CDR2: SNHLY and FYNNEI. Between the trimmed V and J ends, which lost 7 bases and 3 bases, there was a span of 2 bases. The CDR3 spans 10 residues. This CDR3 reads CASKTDTQYF. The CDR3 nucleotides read TGTGCCAGCAAGACAGATACGCAGTATTTT. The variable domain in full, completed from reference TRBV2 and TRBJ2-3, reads EPEVTQTPSHQVTQMGQEVILRCVPISNHLYFYWYRQILGQKVEFLVSFYNNEISEKSEIFDDQFSVERPDGSNFTLKIRSTKLEDSAMYFCASKTDTQYFGPGTRLTVL.

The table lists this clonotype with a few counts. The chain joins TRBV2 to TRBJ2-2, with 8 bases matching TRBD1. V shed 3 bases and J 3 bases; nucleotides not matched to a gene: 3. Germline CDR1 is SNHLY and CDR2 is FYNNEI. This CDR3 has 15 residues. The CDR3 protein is CASSEDRVYTGELFF. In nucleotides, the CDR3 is TGTGCCAGCAGTGAGGACAGGGTTTACACCGGGGAGCTGTTTTTT.

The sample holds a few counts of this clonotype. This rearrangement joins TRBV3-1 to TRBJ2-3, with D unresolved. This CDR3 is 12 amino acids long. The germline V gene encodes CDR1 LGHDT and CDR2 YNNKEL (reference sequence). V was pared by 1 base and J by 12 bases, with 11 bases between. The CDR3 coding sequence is TGTGCCAGCAGCCAAGTATACCAATTCCAGTATTTT. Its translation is CASSQVYQFQYF.

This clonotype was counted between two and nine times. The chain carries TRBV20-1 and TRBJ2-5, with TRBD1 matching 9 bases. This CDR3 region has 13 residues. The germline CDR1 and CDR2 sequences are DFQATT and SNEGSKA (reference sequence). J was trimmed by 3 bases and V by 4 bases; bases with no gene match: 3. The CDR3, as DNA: TGCAGTGCTAAGAGGACAGGGGAAGAGACCCAGTACTTC. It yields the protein CSAKRTGEETQYF.

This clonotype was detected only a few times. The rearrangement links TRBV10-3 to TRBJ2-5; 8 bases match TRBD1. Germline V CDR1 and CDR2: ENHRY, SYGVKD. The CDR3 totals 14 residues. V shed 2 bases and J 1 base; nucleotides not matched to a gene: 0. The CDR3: CAISEGQGQETQYF. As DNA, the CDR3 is TGTGCCATCAGTGAGGGACAGGGCCAAGAGACCCAGTACTTC.

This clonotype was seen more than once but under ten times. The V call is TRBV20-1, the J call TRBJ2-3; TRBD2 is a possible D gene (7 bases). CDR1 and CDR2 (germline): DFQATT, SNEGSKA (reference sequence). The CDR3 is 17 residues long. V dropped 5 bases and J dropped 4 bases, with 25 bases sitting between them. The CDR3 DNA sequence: TGCAGTGCTGCCCCCACCATAGGGCGGGGGACATCAGATACGCAGTATTTT. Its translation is CSAAPTIGRGTSDTQYF.

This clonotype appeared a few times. The CDR3 loop reads CASRAPTDTQYF. The DNA for the CDR3 is TGTGCCAGCAGGGCGCCCACAGATACGCAGTATTTT. This chain uses TRBV6-1 with TRBJ2-3; unclear D gene. Germline CDR1 reads MNHNS; CDR2 reads SASEGT. Trimming took 6 bases from V and 2 from J, leaving 6 bases between them. The CDR3 sequence is 12 residues long.

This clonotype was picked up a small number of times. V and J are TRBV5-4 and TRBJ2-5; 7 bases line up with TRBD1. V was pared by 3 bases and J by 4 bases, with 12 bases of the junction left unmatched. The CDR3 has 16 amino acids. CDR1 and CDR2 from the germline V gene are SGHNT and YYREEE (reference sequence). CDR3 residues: CASSSSPTGMRETQYF. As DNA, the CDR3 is TGTGCCAGCAGCTCCTCCCCGACAGGGATGAGAGAGACCCAGTACTTC.

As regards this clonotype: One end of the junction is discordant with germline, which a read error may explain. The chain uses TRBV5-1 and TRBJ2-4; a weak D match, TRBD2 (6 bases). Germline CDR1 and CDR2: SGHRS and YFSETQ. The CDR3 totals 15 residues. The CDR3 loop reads CAGSLAAGQVDIQYF. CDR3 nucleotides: TGCGCCGGCAGCTTGGCCGCGGGGCAGGTGGACATTCAGTACTTC.

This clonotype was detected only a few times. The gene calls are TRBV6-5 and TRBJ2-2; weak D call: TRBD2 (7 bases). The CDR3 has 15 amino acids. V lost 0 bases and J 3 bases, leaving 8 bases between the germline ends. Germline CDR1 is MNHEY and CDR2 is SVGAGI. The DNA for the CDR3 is TGTGCCAGCAGTTACTCCGGGGGGCACACCGGGGAGCTGTTTTTT. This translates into CASSYSGGHTGELFF.

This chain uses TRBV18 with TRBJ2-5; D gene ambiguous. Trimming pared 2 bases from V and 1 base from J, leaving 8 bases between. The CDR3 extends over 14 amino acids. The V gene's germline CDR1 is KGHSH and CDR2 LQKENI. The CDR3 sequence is CASSPGLTQETQYF. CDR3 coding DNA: TGTGCCAGCTCACCAGGCCTAACCCAAGAGACCCAGTACTTC.

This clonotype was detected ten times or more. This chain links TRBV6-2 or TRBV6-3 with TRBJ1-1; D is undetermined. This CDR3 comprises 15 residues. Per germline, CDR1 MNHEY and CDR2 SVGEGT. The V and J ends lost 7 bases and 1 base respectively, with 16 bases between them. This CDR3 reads CASNDSPWRNTEAFF. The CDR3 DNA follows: TGTGCCAGCAACGATTCCCCCTGGAGGAACACTGAAGCTTTCTTT.

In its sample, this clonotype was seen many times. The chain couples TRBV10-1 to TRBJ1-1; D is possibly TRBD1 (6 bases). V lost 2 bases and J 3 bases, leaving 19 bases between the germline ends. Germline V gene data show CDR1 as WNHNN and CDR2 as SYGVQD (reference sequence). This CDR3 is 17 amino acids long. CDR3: CASSENRPQGLDTEAFF. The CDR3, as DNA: TGCGCCAGCAGTGAGAACCGGCCACAGGGATTGGACACTGAAGCTTTCTTT.

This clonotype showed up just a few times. CDR3 amino acids: CASSRDRAKNIQYF. DNA of the CDR3: TGTGCCAGTAGTCGCGACAGAGCCAAAAACATTCAGTACTTC. The chain combines TRBV19 with TRBJ2-4, with a possible D match to TRBD1 (5 bases). Germline-derived CDR1 and CDR2 are LNHDA and SQIVND (reference sequence). The CDR3 sequence is 14 residues long. Trimming stripped 5 bases from V and 0 bases from J, with 8 bases between.

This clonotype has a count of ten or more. The CDR3 protein is CASSLLAGGLAQFF. CDR3 coding DNA: TGTGCCAGCAGCTTGCTAGCGGGGGGATTAGCGCAGTTCTTC. The gene calls are TRBV5-6 and TRBJ2-1; 11 positions agree with TRBD2. Germline CDR1 and CDR2: SGHDT and YYEEEE. There are 14 residues in the CDR3. Trimming at V came to 1 base and at J to 12 bases, leaving 6 bases not matched to a gene.